A selection of T cell receptor beta chains follows, all from one sample in a study of circulating and synovial CD4+ cells in juvenile arthritis. Assay used: immunoSEQ multiplex PCR; TCRdb lists only in-frame clones, some missing. The data show approximately 35,000 clones, nearly 95% seen once. Sequenced material: CD4+ T cells from blood. Every receptor here comes from a human donor with juvenile idiopathic arthritis. Each CDR3 is given with its conserved first and last residue. A D gene is named only where the DNA matches it firmly. Rows may omit the clone size; those that give it use once, few, many or a size class.

CDR3aa,CDR3nt,len,abundance,j_gene,d_gene,v_gene
CARGEEDRAYNEQFF,TGTGCCAGGGGGGAAGAGGACAGAGCCTACAATGAGCAGTTCTTC,15,-,TRBJ2-1,-,TRBV21-1
CASSVQGEDTEAFF,TGTGCCAGCAGTGTACAGGGCGAGGACACTGAAGCTTTCTTT,14,-,TRBJ1-1,-,TRBV25-1
CASSLGASAGTQYF,TGTGCCAGCAGTTTAGGGGCCTCCGCAGGTACGCAGTATTTT,14,-,TRBJ2-3,-,TRBV28
CAISESASGGVIQQYF,TGTGCCATCAGTGAGTCAGCGAGCGGGGGGGTGATACAGCAGTACTTC,16,-,TRBJ2-7,TRBD2,TRBV10-3
CASTLGLAGAGDEQYF,TGTGCCAGCACCCTCGGGCTAGCGGGAGCAGGGGACGAGCAGTACTTC,16,-,TRBJ2-7,TRBD2,TRBV7-9
CSSLGGAGEQYF,TGCAGCTCGCTTGGGGGGGCCGGCGAGCAGTACTTC,12,-,TRBJ2-7,-,TRBV29-1
CASATPSMTGFNYEQYF,TGTGCCAGCGCAACCCCCTCTATGACGGGATTCAATTACGAGCAGTACTTC,17,-,TRBJ2-7,-,TRBV27
CASSLTASAEAFF,TGCGCCAGCAGCTTGACCGCGTCGGCTGAAGCTTTCTTT,13,-,TRBJ1-1,-,TRBV5-1
CAIRKEAIPYEQYF,TGTGCCATCCGTAAGGAGGCTATCCCCTACGAGCAGTACTTC,14,-,TRBJ2-7,-,TRBV10-3
CASSLSGYEQYF,TGTGCCAGCAGTCTTAGCGGGTACGAGCAGTACTTC,12,once,TRBJ2-7,TRBD2,TRBV27
CAISESGRNYGYTF,TGTGCCATCAGTGAGTCTGGTCGGAACTATGGCTACACCTTC,14,-,TRBJ1-2,-,TRBV10-3
CASSLGLAEPQHF,TGTGCCAGCAGCTTAGGTTTGGCGGAGCCCCAGCATTTT,13,-,TRBJ1-5,-,TRBV7-8
CASSNNRAKNTGELFF,TGTGCCAGCAGCAATAACAGGGCAAAAAACACCGGGGAGCTGTTTTTT,16,-,TRBJ2-2,-,TRBV7-2
CASSFGGVRYGYTF,TGTGCCAGCAGTTTTGGAGGGGTTAGGTATGGCTACACCTTC,14,-,TRBJ1-2,-,TRBV27
CASQEAISYEQYF,TGTGCCAGCCAGGAGGCGATCTCCTACGAGCAGTACTTC,13,-,TRBJ2-7,-,TRBV6-6
CASSYGQLMNTEAFF,TGTGCCAGCAGCTATGGCCAGTTAATGAACACTGAAGCTTTCTTT,15,-,TRBJ1-1,-,TRBV5-6
CASSSFRGKSGTEAFF,TGTGCCAGCAGTTCGTTCAGGGGGAAGAGCGGCACTGAAGCTTTCTTT,16,-,TRBJ1-1,TRBD1,TRBV28
CSVEGFSVTSGRLGFREQFF,TGCAGCGTTGAAGGATTTTCGGTAACTAGCGGGAGACTGGGCTTTAGGGAGCAGTTCTTC,20,-,TRBJ2-1,TRBD2,TRBV29-1
CASSGEPTTQYF,TGTGCCAGCAGCGGGGAGCCCACCACGCAGTATTTT,12,-,TRBJ2-3,-,TRBV9
CASSLLAVTGGTTYEQYF,TGTGCCAGCAGCTTACTTGCCGTAACAGGGGGGACGACCTACGAGCAGTACTTC,18,-,TRBJ2-7,TRBD1,TRBV7-2
CASRDSDRDGSLSSYNEQFF,TGTGCCAGCAGAGATTCGGACAGGGATGGGTCCTTAAGCTCCTACAATGAGCAGTTCTTC,20,-,TRBJ2-1,TRBD1,TRBV28
CASSRGSGIGELFF,TGTGCCAGCAGCCGGGGAAGTGGAATCGGGGAGCTGTTTTTT,14,-,TRBJ2-2,-,TRBV6-4
CASSQDSQGRGDYGYTF,TGCGCCAGCAGCCAAGATTCCCAGGGGAGGGGTGACTATGGCTACACCTTC,17,-,TRBJ1-2,-,TRBV4-1
CASRRTGVEEKLFF,TGTGCCAGCAGGCGGACAGGGGTCGAGGAAAAACTGTTTTTT,14,-,TRBJ1-4,TRBD1,TRBV6-1
CASSLGLAGVGEQYF,TGTGCCAGCAGCTTGGGACTAGCGGGAGTCGGGGAGCAGTACTTC,15,-,TRBJ2-7,TRBD2,TRBV11-1
CASSPSGGRGETQYF,TGTGCCAGCAGCCCGTCGGGTGGGAGGGGAGAGACCCAGTACTTC,15,-,TRBJ2-5,TRBD2,TRBV28
CASSLLAGFYNEQFF,TGTGCCAGCAGCTTACTAGCGGGGTTCTACAATGAGCAGTTCTTC,15,-,TRBJ2-1,TRBD2,TRBV5-6
CAWSSGNTIYF,TGTGCCTGGTCTTCTGGAAACACCATATATTTT,11,-,TRBJ1-3,-,TRBV30
CASSVEAGGGGGYTF,TGTGCCAGCAGCGTGGAGGCAGGGGGCGGAGGTGGCTACACCTTC,15,-,TRBJ1-2,TRBD1,TRBV9